This TCR beta chain was documented in a study of blood T cell repertoires in COVID-19. Study in general: Specimens from acute and convalescent COVID-19 originated in the United States, Italy and Spain.

The study recruited people aged 18 to 89 years across under 25 US areas. Sequenced by immunoSEQ multiplex PCR; TCRdb stores in-frame clones only, minus some. The sample records 290,000 or so clones, around 83% being singletons. Trimming shortened V by 8 bases and J by 2 bases, and 15 bases separated the two germline ends. The CDR3 runs 15 residues. The germline V gene has CDR1 KGHDR and CDR2 SFDVKD. This clonotype was sampled from a man aged 35 to 55 who had been exposed to COVID-19. The chain links TRBV24-1 to TRBJ2-1; weak D call: TRBD2 (7 bases). Material: PBMCs or T cells enriched from blood (not recorded which). DNA for the CDR3: TGTGCCACCAACAGGGCGGGAGCTACCTACAATGAGCAGTTCTTC. It codes for CATNRAGATYNEQFF.